This T cell receptor beta chain was sequenced during a study of CD8+ T cells in alopecia areata. General study findings and limits: Amid tofacitinib therapy, many expanded lesional clones stayed present in scalp and blood.

The CDR3 sequence is 16 residues long. V shed 2 bases and J 0 bases; nucleotides not matched to a gene: 5. Germline-derived CDR1 and CDR2 are SGHRS and YFSETQ. RNA, once extracted, was reverse transcribed into cDNA for use as the sequencing template. Only in-frame clones appear in the TCRdb table, and some are missing; sequencing was by immunoSEQ multiplex PCR. The sample holds 200,000 to 250,000 clones, under 60% seen once. Treatment denoted: oral pan-JAK inhibitor, 5-10 mg twice daily. Obtained from alopecia areata patients were lesional scalp punch biopsies along with peripheral blood. With regard to this clone: Its antigen is still unknown.

The specimen comprised CD4+ T cells sorted from blood, sampled at week 4, from a patient treated with tofacitinib. The chain joins TRBV5-1 to TRBJ1-1; 9 bases fit TRBD1. This receptor was obtained from a human donor with alopecia areata. The CDR3 reads CASSFRQGGMNTEAFF. DNA of the CDR3: TGCGCCAGCAGCTTTAGACAGGGGGGGATGAACACTGAAGCTTTCTTT. Looking up the rest from reference TRBV5-1 and TRBJ1-1 gives the full variable domain: KAGVTQTPRYLIKTRGQQVTLSCSPISGHRSVSWYQQTPGQGLQFLFEYFSETQRNKGNFPGRFSGRQFSNSRSEMNVSTLELGDSALYLCASSFRQGGMNTEAFFGQGTRLTVV.